What follows is one TCR beta chain and its context. The specificity of this receptor is unknown. No base quality information exists; no much larger clone differs at one position. RNA was extracted using the RNeasy kit, and roughly 0.5 to 1 ug of the RNA was reverse transcribed with random hexamers. The immunoSEQ multiplex PCR assay, which covers 54 Vbeta and 13 Jbeta segments, was used to amplify TCR beta CDR3 regions. To correct PCR amplification bias, a synthetic template baseline was used for both primer optimization and computational correction. The published analysis was carried out like this. Only productive sequences were kept, with reads annotated to V, D and J genes according to IMGT and analyzed in immunoSEQ Analyzer. To calculate clonality, Shannon entropy was normalized by log2 of the number of productive unique sequences and then subtracted from one. Public and private clones were assessed among the 100 most prevalent clones of each patient and control. Susac-specific clones were defined as absent from healthy and MS cohorts, over a thousand published viral clones and other ImmuneACCESS disease sequences. The raw public reads went through TCRdb reprocessing: fastp at Q25, MiXCR clone calling, in-frame beta chains kept. Records with the same CDR3 protein are collapsed into one entry carrying the most frequent genes and DNA. In this record, the V and J calls reflect TCRdb's handling and not the investigators' own analysis. The sample contains about 250,000 distinct CDR3 sequences, 93% of them found a single time. About 0.07% of the sample comes from the top ten.

Trimming takes 5 bases off V and 7 bases off J; junction bases not matched to a gene: 10. CDR1 and CDR2, looked up from the germline V gene (reference sequence), are LNHDA and SQIVND. The CDR3 covers 16 residues, taking in both the cysteine and the phenylalanine. Only the CDR3 portion is preserved as DNA: 48 bases, with reading frame beginning at the first base. This entry belongs to a study of CD8 T cells in Susac syndrome (dated by TCRdb to between 2018 and 2021). Notes on the research overall: Repertoire sequencing was used to test whether CD8+ T cell activation and differentiation in Susac syndrome was antigen driven. Results the study describes overall, beyond this receptor: The number of individuals in the TCR sequencing and HLA analysis was acknowledged as relatively small.

Peripheral blood CD8+ and CD4+ T cells from healthy donors, Susac syndrome patients and multiple sclerosis patients were profiled using high-throughput TCR beta sequencing. The multiple sclerosis controls were treatment-naive patients whose relapsing-remitting disease, either stable or active, fulfilled the revised McDonald criteria. CD8+ TEMRA cells were enriched by FACS, while bulk CD8+ and CD4+ T cells were purified by magnetic negative isolation. Blood was drawn into EDTA tubes, processed within 24 hours, and PBMCs were isolated by density gradient centrifugation. PBMCs intended for TCR sequencing were cryopreserved in liquid nitrogen and thawed later in a water bath at 37 degrees C. The sorted or isolated CD4+, CD8+ and CD8+ TEMRA cells reached a purity of at least 90%.

This receptor was taken from a human donor with multiple sclerosis. The source material was CD4+ T cells from PBMCs. The rearrangement combines TRBV19 with TRBJ1-5, with 11 bases in between that match TRBD1. The nucleotides read TGTGCCAGTAGTCCCTGGGGGACAGGGGGAATGCAGCCCCAGCATTTT. Its coded protein is CASSPWGTGGMQPQHF.